One and the same sample provided the 2 T cell receptor beta chains below, sequenced in a study of T-cell reconstitution after alpha-beta-depleted transplantation in children. Preparation of the TCRbeta library was carried out with unique molecular identifiers. Via MiXCR, TCRdb re-called the PCR reads, giving one row per CDR3 protein. The sample holds about 340,000 distinct CDR3 sequences, 10% to 13% seen once. This sample comprised PBMCs from the stem cell graft donor, obtained from the stem cell graft. These TCRs come from a human donor who donated a stem cell graft to a child with acute lymphoblastic leukemia.

The gene calls are TRBV20-1 and TRBJ1-3, with D uncertain. Germline V gene sequence: CDR1 DFQATT, CDR2 SNEGSKA (reference sequence). The CDR3 totals 14 residues. The germline V and J ends were trimmed by 0 bases and 4 bases, with 10 bases remaining between them. The CDR3 is CSARDGPPGNTIYF. As DNA, the CDR3 is TGCAGTGCTAGAGATGGGCCCCCGGGAAACACCATATATTTT.

This clonotype was recorded at least ten times. CDR3 sequence (DNA): TGTGCCAGCAGCCAAGAAACTATGCGGGGGAACACCGGGGAGCTGTTTTTT. Protein: CASSQETMRGNTGELFF. The V gene is TRBV4-2, the J gene TRBJ2-2; possible D gene TRBD2, 6 bases. Germline CDR1 LGHNA, CDR2 YNFKEQ. The V end lost 0 bases, the J end lost 1 base, and 12 bases lay between the germline ends. CDR3 length: 17 amino acids.